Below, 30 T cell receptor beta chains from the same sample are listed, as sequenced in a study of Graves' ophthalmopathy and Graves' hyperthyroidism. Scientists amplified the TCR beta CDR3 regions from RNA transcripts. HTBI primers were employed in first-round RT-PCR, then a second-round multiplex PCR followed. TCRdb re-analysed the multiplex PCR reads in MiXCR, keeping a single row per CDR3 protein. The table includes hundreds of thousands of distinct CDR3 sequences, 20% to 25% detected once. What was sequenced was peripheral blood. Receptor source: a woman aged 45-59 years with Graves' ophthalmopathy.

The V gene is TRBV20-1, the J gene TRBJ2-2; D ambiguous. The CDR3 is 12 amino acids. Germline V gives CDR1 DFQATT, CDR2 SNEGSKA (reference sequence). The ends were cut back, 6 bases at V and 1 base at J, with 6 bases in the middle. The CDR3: CSAGKNTGELFF. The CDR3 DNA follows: TGCAGTGCGGGGAAGAACACCGGGGAGCTGTTTTTT.

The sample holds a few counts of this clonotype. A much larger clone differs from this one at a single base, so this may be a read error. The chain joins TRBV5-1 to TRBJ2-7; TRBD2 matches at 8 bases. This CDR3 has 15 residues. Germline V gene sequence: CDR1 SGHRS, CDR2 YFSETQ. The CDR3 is CDSSLVSAGAYEQYF. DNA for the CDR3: TGCGACAGCAGCTTGGTCTCAGCGGGAGCTTACGAGCAGTACTTC.

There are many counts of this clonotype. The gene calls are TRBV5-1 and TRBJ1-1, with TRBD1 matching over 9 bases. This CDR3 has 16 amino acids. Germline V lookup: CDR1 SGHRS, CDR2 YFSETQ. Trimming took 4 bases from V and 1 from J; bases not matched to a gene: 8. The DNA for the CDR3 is TGCGCCAGCAGCGATAAAGACAGGGGGGAGAACACTGAAGCTTTCTTT. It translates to CASSDKDRGENTEAFF.

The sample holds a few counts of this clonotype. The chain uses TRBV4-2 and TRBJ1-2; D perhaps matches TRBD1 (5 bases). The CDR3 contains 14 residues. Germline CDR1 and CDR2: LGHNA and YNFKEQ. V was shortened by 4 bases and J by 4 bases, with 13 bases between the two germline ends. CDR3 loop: CASSPGSGSYGYTF. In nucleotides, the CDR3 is TGTGCCAGCAGCCCCGGTTCAGGGAGCTATGGCTACACCTTC.

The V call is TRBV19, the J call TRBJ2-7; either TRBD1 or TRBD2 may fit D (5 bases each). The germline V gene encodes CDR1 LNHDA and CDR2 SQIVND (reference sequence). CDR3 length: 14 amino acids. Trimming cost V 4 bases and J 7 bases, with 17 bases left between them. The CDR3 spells CASSTPGRPGEQYF. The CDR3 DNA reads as TGTGCCAGTAGTACGCCGGGACGGCCTGGGGAGCAGTACTTC.

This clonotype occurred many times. DNA of the CDR3: TGCGCCAGCAGCTTGGGTTCTAGCGGGAAGGAGACCCAGTACTTC. Its translation: CASSLGSSGKETQYF. The chain employs TRBV5-1 and TRBJ2-5; the match to TRBD2 covers 9 bases. CDR3 length: 15 residues. J lost 5 bases, V lost 0 bases, and 5 bases had no gene match. The germline gives CDR1 SGHRS, CDR2 YFSETQ.

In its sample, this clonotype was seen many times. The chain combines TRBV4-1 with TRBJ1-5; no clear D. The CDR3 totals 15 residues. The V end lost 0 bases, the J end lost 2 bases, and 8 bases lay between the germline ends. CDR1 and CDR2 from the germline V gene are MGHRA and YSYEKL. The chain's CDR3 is CASSQEDKGNQPQHF. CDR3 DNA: TGCGCCAGCAGCCAAGAAGATAAGGGCAATCAGCCCCAGCATTTT.

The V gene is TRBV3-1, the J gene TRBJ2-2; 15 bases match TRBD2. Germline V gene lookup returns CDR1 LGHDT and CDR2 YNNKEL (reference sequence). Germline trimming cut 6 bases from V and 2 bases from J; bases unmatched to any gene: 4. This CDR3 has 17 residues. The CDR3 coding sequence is TGTGCCAGCAGGCGGACTAGCGGGAGGGCCAACACCGGGGAGCTGTTTTTT. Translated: CASRRTSGRANTGELFF.

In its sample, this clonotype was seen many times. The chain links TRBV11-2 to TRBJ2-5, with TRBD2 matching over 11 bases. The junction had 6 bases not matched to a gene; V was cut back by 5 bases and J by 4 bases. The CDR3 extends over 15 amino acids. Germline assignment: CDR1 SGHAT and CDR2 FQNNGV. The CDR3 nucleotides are TGTGCCAGCAGCCTCGTAGCGGGAGGGCGAGAGACCCAGTACTTC. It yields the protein CASSLVAGGRETQYF.

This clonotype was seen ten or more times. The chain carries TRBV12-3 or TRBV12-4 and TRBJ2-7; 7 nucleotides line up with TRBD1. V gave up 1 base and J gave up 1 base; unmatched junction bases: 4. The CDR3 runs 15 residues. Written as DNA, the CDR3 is TGTGCCAGCAGTTTAGAGGGGGCTATATCCTACGAGCAGTACTTC. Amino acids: CASSLEGAISYEQYF.

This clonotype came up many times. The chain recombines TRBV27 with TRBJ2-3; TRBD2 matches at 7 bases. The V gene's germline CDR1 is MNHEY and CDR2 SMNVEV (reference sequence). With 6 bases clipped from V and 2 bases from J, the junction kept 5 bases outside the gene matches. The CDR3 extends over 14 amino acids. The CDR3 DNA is TGTGCCAGCAGCCGGGACTATATCACAGATACGCAGTATTTT. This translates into CASSRDYITDTQYF.

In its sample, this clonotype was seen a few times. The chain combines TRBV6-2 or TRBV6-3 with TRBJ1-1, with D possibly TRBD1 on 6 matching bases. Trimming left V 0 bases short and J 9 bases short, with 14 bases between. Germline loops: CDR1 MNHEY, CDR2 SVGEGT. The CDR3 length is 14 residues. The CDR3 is CASSYSMIGTKAFF. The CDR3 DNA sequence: TGTGCCAGCAGTTACTCGATGATTGGGACAAAAGCTTTCTTT.

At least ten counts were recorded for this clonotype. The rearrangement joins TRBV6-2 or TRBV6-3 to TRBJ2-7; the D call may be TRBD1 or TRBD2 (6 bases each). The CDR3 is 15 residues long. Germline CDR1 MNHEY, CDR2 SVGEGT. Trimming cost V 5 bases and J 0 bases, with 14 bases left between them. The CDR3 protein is CASSHRTGASYEQYF. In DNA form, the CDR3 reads TGTGCCAGCAGTCACCGGACGGGGGCCTCCTACGAGCAGTACTTC.

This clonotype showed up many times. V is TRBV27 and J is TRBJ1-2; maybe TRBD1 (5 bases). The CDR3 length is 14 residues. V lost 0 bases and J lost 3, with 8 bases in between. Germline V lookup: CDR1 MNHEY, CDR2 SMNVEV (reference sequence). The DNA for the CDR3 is TGTGCCAGCAGTTTATCGGGGACCGACTATGGCTACACCTTC. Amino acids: CASSLSGTDYGYTF.

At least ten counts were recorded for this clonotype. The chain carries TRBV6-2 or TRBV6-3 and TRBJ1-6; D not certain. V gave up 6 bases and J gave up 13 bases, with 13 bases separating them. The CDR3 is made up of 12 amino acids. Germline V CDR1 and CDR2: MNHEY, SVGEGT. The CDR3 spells CASSYLSSPLHF. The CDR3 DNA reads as TGTGCCAGCAGCTACCTTTCATCCCCCCTCCACTTT.

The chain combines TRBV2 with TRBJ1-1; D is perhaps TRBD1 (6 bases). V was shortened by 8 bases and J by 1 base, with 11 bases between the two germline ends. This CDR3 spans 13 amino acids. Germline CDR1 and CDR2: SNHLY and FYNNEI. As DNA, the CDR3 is TGTGCCAGCGTTGAGACAGGGAACACTGAAGCTTTCTTT. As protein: CASVETGNTEAFF.

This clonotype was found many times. The CDR3 loop is CASIDKSRGYGYTF. CDR3 coding DNA: TGTGCCAGTATCGATAAATCCCGAGGATATGGCTACACCTTC. The genes are TRBV19 and TRBJ1-2; D remains unclear. From germline, CDR1 is LNHDA and CDR2 SQIVND (reference sequence). The CDR3 is made up of 14 amino acids. The ends were cut back, 7 bases at V and 5 bases at J, with 17 bases in the middle.

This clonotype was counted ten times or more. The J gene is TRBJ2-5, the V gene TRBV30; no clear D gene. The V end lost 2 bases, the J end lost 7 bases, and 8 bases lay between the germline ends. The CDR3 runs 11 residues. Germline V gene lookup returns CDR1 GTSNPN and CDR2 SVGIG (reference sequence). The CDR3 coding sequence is TGTGCCTGGAGTCTAATGGGGACCCAGTACTTC. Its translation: CAWSLMGTQYF.

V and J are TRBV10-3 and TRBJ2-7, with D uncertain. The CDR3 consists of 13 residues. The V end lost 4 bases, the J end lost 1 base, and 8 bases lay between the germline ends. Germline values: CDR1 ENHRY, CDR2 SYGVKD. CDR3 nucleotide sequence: TGTGCCATCAGTGGCGACACTTCCTACGAGCAGTACTTC. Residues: CAISGDTSYEQYF.

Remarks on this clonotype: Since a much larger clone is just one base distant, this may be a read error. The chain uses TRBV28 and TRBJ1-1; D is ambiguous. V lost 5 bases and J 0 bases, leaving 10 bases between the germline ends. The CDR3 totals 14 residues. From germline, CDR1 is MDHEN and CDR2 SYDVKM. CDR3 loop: CASSKEQMNTEAFF. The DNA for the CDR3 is TGTGCCAGCAGTAAGGAACAGATGAACACTGAAGCTTTCTTT. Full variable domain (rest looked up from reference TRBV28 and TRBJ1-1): DVKVTQSSRYLVKRTGEKVFLECVQDMDHENMFWYRQDPGLGLRLIYFSYDVKMKEKGDIPEGYSVSREKKERFSLILESASTNQTSMYLCASSKEQMNTEAFFGQGTRLTVV.

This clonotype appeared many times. In DNA, the CDR3 is TGTGCCAGCAGCTTACAGGGGGCGGACTCCTACGAGCAGTACTTC. Its protein is CASSLQGADSYEQYF. The rearrangement joins TRBV7-9 to TRBJ2-7, with 8 bases lining up with TRBD1. Per the germline V gene, CDR1 is SEHNR and CDR2 is FQNEAQ (reference sequence). Trimming at V came to 2 bases and at J to 0 bases, leaving 3 bases not matched to a gene. The CDR3 consists of 15 residues.

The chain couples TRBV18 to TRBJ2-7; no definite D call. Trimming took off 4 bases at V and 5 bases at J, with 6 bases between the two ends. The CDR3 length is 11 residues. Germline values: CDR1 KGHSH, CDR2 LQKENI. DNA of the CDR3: TGTGCCAGCTCACTTACTCACGAGCAGTACTTC. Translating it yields CASSLTHEQYF. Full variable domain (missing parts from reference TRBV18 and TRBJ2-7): NAGVMQNPRHLVRRRGQEARLRCSPMKGHSHVYWYRQLPEEGLKFMVYLQKENIIDESGMPKERFSAEFPKEGPSILRIQQVVRGDSAAYFCASSLTHEQYFGPGTRLTVT.

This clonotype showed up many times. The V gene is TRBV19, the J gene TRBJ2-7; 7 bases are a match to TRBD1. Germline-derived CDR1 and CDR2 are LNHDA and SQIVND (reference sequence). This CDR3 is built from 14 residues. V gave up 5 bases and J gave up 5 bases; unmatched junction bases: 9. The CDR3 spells CASSVPGQRDEQYF. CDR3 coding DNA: TGTGCCAGTAGTGTACCGGGACAGAGGGACGAGCAGTACTTC.

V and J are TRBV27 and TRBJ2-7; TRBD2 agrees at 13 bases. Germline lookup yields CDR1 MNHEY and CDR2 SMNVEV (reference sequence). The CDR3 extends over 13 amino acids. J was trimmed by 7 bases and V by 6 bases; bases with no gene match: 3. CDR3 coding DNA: TGTGCCAGCAGGGGACTAGCGGGATGGGAGCAGTACTTC. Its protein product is CASRGLAGWEQYF.

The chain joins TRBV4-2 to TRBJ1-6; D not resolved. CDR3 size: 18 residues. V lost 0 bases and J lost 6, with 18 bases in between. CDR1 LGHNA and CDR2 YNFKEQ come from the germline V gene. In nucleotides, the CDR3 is TGTGCCAGCAGCCAAGAAGAGACGAGGTCCCTCCGTAATTCACCCCTCCACTTT. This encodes CASSQEETRSLRNSPLHF.

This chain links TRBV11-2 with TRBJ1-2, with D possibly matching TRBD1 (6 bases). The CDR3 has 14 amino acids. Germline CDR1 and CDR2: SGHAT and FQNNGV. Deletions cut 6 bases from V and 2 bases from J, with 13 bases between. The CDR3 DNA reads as TGTGCCAGCAGTTTGCATGGACAGAACTATGGCTACACCTTC. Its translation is CASSLHGQNYGYTF. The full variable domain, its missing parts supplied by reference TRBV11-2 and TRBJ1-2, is EAGVAQSPRYKIIEKRQSVAFWCNPISGHATLYWYQQILGQGPKLLIQFQNNGVVDDSQLPKDRFSAERLKGVDSTLKIQPAKLEDSAVYLCASSLHGQNYGYTFGSGTRLTVV.

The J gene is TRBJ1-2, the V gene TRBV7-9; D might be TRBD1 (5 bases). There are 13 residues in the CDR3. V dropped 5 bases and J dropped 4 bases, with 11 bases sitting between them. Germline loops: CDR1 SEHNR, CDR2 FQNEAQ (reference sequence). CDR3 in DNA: TGTGCCAGCAGCCCGGGGCAGAGCTATGGCTACACCTTC. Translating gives CASSPGQSYGYTF. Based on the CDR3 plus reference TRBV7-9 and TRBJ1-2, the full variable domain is DTGVSQNPRHKITKRGQNVTFRCDPISEHNRLYWYRQTLGQGPEFLTYFQNEAQLEKSRLLSDRFSAERPKGSFSTLEIQRTEQGDSAMYLCASSPGQSYGYTFGSGTRLTVV.

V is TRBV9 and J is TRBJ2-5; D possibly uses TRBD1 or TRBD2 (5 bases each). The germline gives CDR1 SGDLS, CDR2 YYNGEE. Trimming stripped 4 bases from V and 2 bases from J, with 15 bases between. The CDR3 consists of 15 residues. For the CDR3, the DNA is TGTGCCAGCAGCCGGGACCCTACTTTTCAAGAGACCCAGTACTTC. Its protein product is CASSRDPTFQETQYF.

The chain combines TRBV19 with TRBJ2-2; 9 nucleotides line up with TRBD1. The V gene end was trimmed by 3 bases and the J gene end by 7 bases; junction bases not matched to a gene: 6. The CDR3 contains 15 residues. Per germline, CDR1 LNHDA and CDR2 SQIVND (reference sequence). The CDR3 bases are TGTGCCAGTAGTATCGGACAGGGGATTGGCGGGGAGCTGTTTTTT. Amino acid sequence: CASSIGQGIGGELFF.

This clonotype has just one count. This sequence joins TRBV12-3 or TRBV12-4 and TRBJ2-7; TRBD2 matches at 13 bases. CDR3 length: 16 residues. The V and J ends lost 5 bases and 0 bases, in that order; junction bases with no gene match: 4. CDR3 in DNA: TGTGCCAGCAGTGAGGGGACTAGCGGGAACTCCTACGAGCAGTACTTC. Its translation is CASSEGTSGNSYEQYF.